This TCR beta chain appears in the sequencing data of a study of blood T cell repertoires in COVID-19. Original methodology: Estimation of nucleated cell counts was performed using reference gene primer amplification. Clones were read by immunoSEQ multiplex PCR, and TCRdb kept only the in-frame ones, dropping some. V, J and clone size reflect that table, while D and trimming were determined from the DNA. The table includes 150,000 to 180,000 clones, around 78% detected once. Germline V gene sequence: CDR1 SGHNT, CDR2 YENEEA. V lost 5 bases and J lost 7; bases outside the gene matches: 9. The CDR3 spans 15 residues.

The rearrangement uses TRBV11-3 and TRBJ2-1, with TRBD2 identical over 9 bases. The sequence derives from an elderly man with acute or convalescent COVID-19. Sample: peripheral blood. CDR3 sequence: CASSKSSGGRNEQFF. The DNA for the CDR3 is TGTGCCAGCAGCAAGAGTAGCGGGGGCAGGAATGAGCAGTTCTTC.